The 32 T cell receptor beta chains listed next were all sequenced from one sample in a study of OX40 agonist ivuxolimab in advanced cancers. Sequencing was performed with immunoSEQ multiplex PCR; in TCRdb, only in-frame clones are kept and a portion is missing. The table lists about 77,000 clones, over 70% of them singletons. The sample consisted of CD4+ or CD8+ T cells sorted from blood, taken in a trial of the OX40 agonist ivuxolimab. The receptor source for this set is an adult with an advanced solid tumor such as melanoma, head and neck, liver or kidney cancer.

This clone was observed a single time. The chain joins TRBV2 to TRBJ1-2; no definite D call. Trimming stripped 0 bases from V and 0 bases from J, with 14 bases between. Germline CDR1 and CDR2: SNHLY and FYNNEI. The CDR3 is made up of 17 amino acids. CDR3 in DNA: TGTGCCAGCAGTGAAGCGCTTCTCAGCTCTTCTAACTATGGCTACACCTTC. Translated, it gives CASSEALLSSSNYGYTF.

V usage is TRBV5-1 and J usage is TRBJ2-7; 9 nucleotides match TRBD1. There are 17 residues in the CDR3. The ends lost 0 bases at V and 3 bases at J; junction bases unmatched: 10. CDR1 and CDR2 (germline): SGHRS, YFSETQ. In DNA, the CDR3 is TGCGCCAGCAGCTTGGGGTCGGGACAGGGAGGGAACTACGAGCAGTACTTC. Its translation: CASSLGSGQGGNYEQYF.

The V call is TRBV27, the J call TRBJ1-4; perhaps TRBD1 as D (5 bases). The CDR3 sequence is 15 residues long. The germline V gene has CDR1 MNHEY and CDR2 SMNVEV (reference sequence). Deletions cut 6 bases from V and 4 bases from J, with 15 bases between. The CDR3 nucleotides read TGTGCCAGCAGCCTAAGTGGGGGGGGTAATGAAAAACTGTTTTTT. This gives the protein CASSLSGGGNEKLFF.

For this clone: The junction does not match germline at one end; this may be a read error. This chain connects TRBV7-7 to TRBJ2-2; D might be TRBD1 or TRBD2, each matching 5 bases. Germline V gives CDR1 SSHAT, CDR2 FNYEAQ (reference sequence). This CDR3 is built from 14 residues. The CDR3 DNA sequence: TGTGCTAGCAGCTTGGGACGGGGCACCGGGGAGCTGTTTTTT. Protein: CASSLGRGTGELFF.

This chain connects TRBV4-1 to TRBJ2-1; the match to TRBD2 covers 8 bases. J lost 5 bases, V lost 5 bases, and 14 bases had no gene match. CDR1 is MGHRA, CDR2 YSYEKL, per germline. This CDR3 region has 17 residues. Here the CDR3 DNA reads TGCGCCAGCAGCGCCCGTCGTCTTAGCGGGAAGGACAATGAGCAGTTCTTC. Translating gives CASSARRLSGKDNEQFF.

This chain uses TRBV2 with TRBJ2-7, with D perhaps matching TRBD2 (5 bases). Germline-derived CDR1 and CDR2 are SNHLY and FYNNEI. The V gene lost 7 bases and the J gene lost 3 bases, with 19 bases spanning the gap. The CDR3 covers 15 residues. The DNA of the CDR3 is TGTGCCAGCACCAAAGGAAACGGGATACACTACGAGCAGTACTTC. Translating it yields CASTKGNGIHYEQYF.

The genes are TRBV25-1 and TRBJ2-5, with D perhaps matching TRBD2 (7 bases). Trimming left V 5 bases short and J 4 bases short, with 11 bases between. Germline V lookup: CDR1 MGHDK, CDR2 SYGVNS. This CDR3 region has 13 residues. In DNA, the CDR3 is TGTGCCAGCAGTCCGGGGGGCGGAGAGACCCAGTACTTC. It specifies CASSPGGGETQYF.

V gene TRBV14 combines with J gene TRBJ2-1; 11 bases align to TRBD2. With V trimmed by 4 bases and J by 4 bases, 3 bases remained unmatched. CDR3 length equals 15 residues. In germline, CDR1 is SGHDN, CDR2 FVKESK. The CDR3 nucleotides read TGTGCCAGCAGCCGGGGGACTAGCGGATACAATGAGCAGTTCTTC. Its protein product is CASSRGTSGYNEQFF. Together with reference TRBV14 and TRBJ2-1, the CDR3 gives the full variable domain: EAGVTQFPSHSVIEKGQTVTLRCDPISGHDNLYWYRRVMGKEIKFLLHFVKESKQDESGMPNNRFLAERTGGTYSTLKVQPAELEDSGVYFCASSRGTSGYNEQFFGPGTRLTVL.

The rearrangement joins TRBV5-1 to TRBJ2-2, with unresolved D. In germline, CDR1 is SGHRS, CDR2 YFSETQ. The CDR3 has 17 residues. Trimming cost V 6 bases and J 0 bases, with 18 bases left between them. CDR3 sequence (DNA): TGCGCCAGCACGGCCTCTGGGCCCAACTCGAACACCGGGGAGCTGTTTTTT. The encoded protein is CASTASGPNSNTGELFF.

This chain links TRBV19 with TRBJ1-5; 9 nucleotides align to TRBD1. CDR1 is LNHDA and CDR2 is SQIVND in the germline V gene (reference sequence). The CDR3 runs to 14 residues. V dropped 7 bases and J dropped 5; count of bases not matched to a gene: 6. CDR3 coding DNA: TGTGCCAGTATACCGGGACAGGGAGATCAGCCCCAGCATTTT. It specifies CASIPGQGDQPQHF.

The chain is built from TRBV18 and TRBJ2-7; TRBD1 agrees at 7 bases. CDR1 is KGHSH, CDR2 LQKENI, per germline. With V trimmed by 6 bases and J by 6 bases, 5 bases remained unmatched. The CDR3 is 12 amino acids. This chain's CDR3 is CASSPDRAEQYF. CDR3 nucleotide sequence: TGTGCCAGCTCCCCAGACAGGGCCGAGCAGTACTTC.

This clone was recorded a few times. One junction end disagrees with the germline gene, perhaps due to a read error. The CDR3 DNA follows: TGCGCCAGCAGCCAAGGTTTAGGACAAGGAAATCAGCCCCAGCATTTT. Translated: CASSQGLGQGNQPQHF. The chain combines TRBV5-4 with TRBJ1-5; possibly TRBD1 for D (5 bases). The CDR3 covers 16 residues. Germline-derived CDR1 and CDR2 are SGHNT and YYREEE (reference sequence).

The V call is TRBV27, the J call TRBJ1-5; no clear D. Germline V gives CDR1 MNHEY, CDR2 SMNVEV (reference sequence). CDR3 length: 16 residues. V lost 6 bases and J 1 base, leaving 16 bases between the germline ends. The CDR3 region is CASSLFGPQSNQPQHF. The CDR3 bases are TGTGCCAGCAGCTTGTTTGGGCCCCAAAGCAATCAGCCCCAGCATTTT.

The chain uses TRBV5-1 and TRBJ2-1; D is unresolved. The CDR3 has 14 amino acids. V dropped 3 bases and J dropped 0 bases, with 7 bases sitting between them. The germline V gene encodes CDR1 SGHRS and CDR2 YFSETQ. Here the CDR3 DNA reads TGCGCCAGCAGCTCGCAGAGCTCCTACAATGAGCAGTTCTTC. Its protein is CASSSQSSYNEQFF.

The chain uses TRBV5-1 and TRBJ1-1; a weak D match, TRBD1 (5 bases). CDR3 length equals 15 residues. CDR1 is SGHRS, CDR2 YFSETQ, per germline. Trimming left V 0 bases short and J 5 bases short, with 14 bases between. CDR3 amino acids: CASSLGSGGWTEAFF. The DNA for the CDR3 is TGCGCCAGCAGCTTGGGTTCTGGGGGATGGACTGAAGCTTTCTTT.

This sequence joins TRBV18 and TRBJ1-4; 11 positions match TRBD1. V was pared by 2 bases and J by 7 bases, with 0 bases of the junction left unmatched. Germline CDR1 reads KGHSH; CDR2 reads LQKENI. The CDR3 has 14 amino acids. CDR3 amino acids: CASSPGTGGEKLFF. CDR3 DNA: TGTGCCAGCTCACCAGGGACAGGGGGTGAAAAACTGTTTTTT.

The rearrangement joins TRBV5-1 to TRBJ2-7; 10 nucleotides match TRBD1. CDR1 SGHRS and CDR2 YFSETQ come from the germline V gene. J was trimmed by 2 bases and V by 5 bases; bases with no gene match: 1. The CDR3 is 13 residues long. The CDR3 DNA is TGCGCCAGCAGGGGGACAGGGGCCTACGAGCAGTACTTC. Its protein product is CASRGTGAYEQYF.

V usage is TRBV7-3 and J usage is TRBJ1-1; D gene unclear. V shed 5 bases and J shed 0 bases, with 7 bases lying between them. CDR1 and CDR2 (germline): SGHTA, FQGTGA. This CDR3 spans 13 amino acids. In nucleotides, the CDR3 is TGTGCCAGCAGCCGAAACTTGAACACTGAAGCTTTCTTT. Residues: CASSRNLNTEAFF. Drawing the rest from reference TRBV7-3 and TRBJ1-1, the complete variable domain is GAGVSQTPSNKVTEKGKYVELRCDPISGHTALYWYRQSLGQGPEFLIYFQGTGAADDSGLPNDRFFAVRPEGSVSTLKIQRTERGDSAVYLCASSRNLNTEAFFGQGTRLTVV.

This clone appeared a single time. The chain recombines TRBV29-1 with TRBJ2-1, with D unclear. The germline gives CDR1 SQVTM, CDR2 ANQGSEA. With 3 bases removed from V and 0 bases from J, the gap between germline ends came to 9 bases. The CDR3 runs 14 residues. The CDR3: CSVDLWSSYNEQFF. The CDR3, as DNA: TGCAGCGTTGATCTGTGGAGCTCCTACAATGAGCAGTTCTTC.

V and J are TRBV27 and TRBJ2-1; D possibly corresponds to TRBD2 (6 bases). Germline V lookup: CDR1 MNHEY, CDR2 SMNVEV (reference sequence). V lost 3 bases to trimming and J lost 0 bases, with 9 bases between them. The CDR3 runs to 15 residues. The CDR3 reads CASSLEGPSYNEQFF. DNA of the CDR3: TGTGCCAGCAGTTTGGAGGGACCCTCCTACAATGAGCAGTTCTTC.

The CDR3 sequence is CASSVGSGGANNEQFF. In nucleotides, the CDR3 is TGTGCCAGCAGCGTAGGTAGCGGGGGAGCTAACAATGAGCAGTTCTTC. V usage is TRBV9 and J usage is TRBJ2-1; 9 bases map to TRBD2. V shed 0 bases and J 5 bases; nucleotides not matched to a gene: 6. Germline V CDR1 and CDR2: SGDLS, YYNGEE. The CDR3 is made up of 16 amino acids.

This chain connects TRBV14 to TRBJ2-5; 8 bases map to TRBD2. The CDR3 runs 14 residues. Germline lookup yields CDR1 SGHDN and CDR2 FVKESK. Trimming cost V 2 bases and J 7 bases; bases outside gene matches: 6. CDR3 protein: CASSQLSGARTQYF. Here the CDR3 DNA reads TGTGCCAGCAGCCAACTTAGCGGGGCACGGACCCAGTACTTC. Together with reference TRBV14 and TRBJ2-5, the CDR3 gives the full variable domain: EAGVTQFPSHSVIEKGQTVTLRCDPISGHDNLYWYRRVMGKEIKFLLHFVKESKQDESGMPNNRFLAERTGGTYSTLKVQPAELEDSGVYFCASSQLSGARTQYFGPGTRLLVL.

This clone appeared once. V and J are TRBV7-2 and TRBJ2-5; 12 nucleotides align to TRBD2. The V gene's germline CDR1 is SGHTA and CDR2 FQGNSA. The V segment lost 2 bases and the J segment 4 bases; nucleotides outside the gene matches: 2. The length of the CDR3 is 15 residues. The CDR3 DNA reads as TGTGCCAGCAGCTTAACTAGCGGGAGGCCAGAGACCCAGTACTTC. Protein: CASSLTSGRPETQYF. Complete variable domain (other parts from reference TRBV7-2 and TRBJ2-5): GAGVSQSPSNKVTEKGKDVELRCDPISGHTALYWYRQSLGQGLEFLIYFQGNSAPDKSGLPSDRFSAERTGGSVSTLTIQRTQQEDSAVYLCASSLTSGRPETQYFGPGTRLLVL.

The chain couples TRBV4-2 to TRBJ2-1, with D possibly TRBD1 on 6 matching bases. CDR3 length equals 16 residues. Germline CDR1 reads LGHNA; CDR2 reads YNFKEQ. V was clipped by 2 bases and J by 6 bases, with 17 bases between them. The CDR3 loop is CASSQTGDTSRNEQFF. For the CDR3, the DNA is TGTGCCAGCAGCCAAACCGGGGACACCAGTCGCAATGAGCAGTTCTTC.

This sequence joins TRBV7-9 and TRBJ1-1; D may be TRBD1 (5 bases). Per germline, CDR1 SEHNR and CDR2 FQNEAQ (reference sequence). The CDR3 has 13 residues. V lost 4 bases, J lost 3 bases, and 9 bases lay in between. The CDR3 DNA is TGTGCCAGCAGCTCGGACATTTACACTGAAGCTTTCTTT. Translation gives CASSSDIYTEAFF.

The V and J genes are TRBV29-1 and TRBJ1-2; TRBD1 matches at 8 bases. The J segment lost 7 bases and the V segment lost 3 bases, leaving 10 bases of the junction unmatched. The CDR3 runs 14 residues. Germline CDR1 SQVTM, CDR2 ANQGSEA. CDR3 loop: CSVDQGARGGGYTF. In DNA, the CDR3 is TGCAGCGTTGACCAGGGGGCCAGGGGAGGTGGCTACACCTTC.

The chain links TRBV6-1 to TRBJ1-1; possible D gene TRBD1, 6 bases. This CDR3 is 15 amino acids long. The germline gives CDR1 MNHNS, CDR2 SASEGT. The V gene lost 5 bases and the J gene lost 0 bases, with 13 bases spanning the gap. CDR3 loop: CASSWDTYMNTEAFF. In DNA, the CDR3 is TGTGCCAGCAGTTGGGACACTTACATGAACACTGAAGCTTTCTTT.

The chain uses TRBV5-4 and TRBJ2-6; TRBD2 might be the D (5 bases). This CDR3 comprises 15 residues. V was pared by 7 bases and J by 1 base, with 12 bases between. Germline CDR1 SGHNT, CDR2 YYREEE (reference sequence). In nucleotides, the CDR3 is TGTGCCAGCTTAGACGGGGTGTCTGGGGCCAACGTCCTGACTTTC. As protein: CASLDGVSGANVLTF.

This rearrangement joins TRBV5-1 to TRBJ1-4, with a weak D call TRBD1 (6 bases). The CDR3 covers 16 residues. Trimming cost V 1 base and J 5 bases, with 15 bases left between them. Germline V gives CDR1 SGHRS, CDR2 YFSETQ. In DNA form, the CDR3 reads TGCGCCAGCAGCTTGCAAGCGGGGGGCGCCAATGAAAAACTGTTTTTT. Translated, it gives CASSLQAGGANEKLFF.

The chain uses TRBV7-9 and TRBJ1-6; 10 bases map to TRBD1. V was clipped by 11 bases and J by 3 bases; unmatched bases: 1. Germline CDR1 SEHNR, CDR2 FQNEAQ (reference sequence). This CDR3 region has 13 residues. The CDR3 spells CAGDRGYNSPLHF. The DNA of the CDR3 is TGTGCCGGGGACAGGGGCTATAATTCACCCCTCCACTTT.

This clone has just one count. The rearrangement uses TRBV11-1 and TRBJ2-7; no clear D. The CDR3 runs to 15 residues. Germline V gene data show CDR1 as SGHAT and CDR2 as FQDESV (reference sequence). V lost 3 bases and J 6 bases, leaving 18 bases between the germline ends. The CDR3 spells CASSLTLGSSGEQYF. The DNA for the CDR3 is TGTGCCAGCAGCTTGACGTTAGGAAGTTCGGGCGAGCAGTACTTC. The full variable domain, in which reference TRBV11-1 and TRBJ2-7 provide the parts outside the CDR3, is EAEVAQSPRYKITEKSQAVAFWCDPISGHATLYWYRQILGQGPELLVQFQDESVVDDSQLPKDRFSAERLKGVDSTLKIQPAELGDSAMYLCASSLTLGSSGEQYFGPGTRLTVT.

The chain recombines TRBV6-6 with TRBJ2-1; 9 positions match TRBD2. Germline values: CDR1 MNHNY, CDR2 SVGAGI (reference sequence). The CDR3 totals 14 residues. After removal of 5 bases from V and 7 bases from J, the junction contained 6 bases not matched to a gene. CDR3 DNA: TGTGCCAGCAGTCGGGGACTAGCTCGGAATGAGCAGTTCTTC. Its protein product is CASSRGLARNEQFF.